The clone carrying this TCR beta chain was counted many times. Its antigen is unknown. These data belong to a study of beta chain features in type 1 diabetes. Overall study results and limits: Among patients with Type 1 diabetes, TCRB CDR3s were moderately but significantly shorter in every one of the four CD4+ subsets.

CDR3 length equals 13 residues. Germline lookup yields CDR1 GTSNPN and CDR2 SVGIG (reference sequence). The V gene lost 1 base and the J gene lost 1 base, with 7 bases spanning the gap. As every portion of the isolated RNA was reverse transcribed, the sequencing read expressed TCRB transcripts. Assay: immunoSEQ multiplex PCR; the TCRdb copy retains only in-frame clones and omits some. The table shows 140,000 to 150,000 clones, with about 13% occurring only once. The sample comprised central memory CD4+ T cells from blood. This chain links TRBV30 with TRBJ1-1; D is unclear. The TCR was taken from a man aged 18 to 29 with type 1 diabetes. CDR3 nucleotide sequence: TGTGCCTGGAGTGAAATGGAGAACACTGAAGCTTTCTTT. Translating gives CAWSEMENTEAFF. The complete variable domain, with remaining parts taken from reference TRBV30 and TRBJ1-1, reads SQTIHQWPATLVQPVGSPLSLECTVEGTSNPNLYWYRQAAGRGLQLLFYSVGIGQISSEVPQNLSASRPQDRQFILSSKKLLLSDSGFYLCAWSEMENTEAFFGQGTRLTVV.